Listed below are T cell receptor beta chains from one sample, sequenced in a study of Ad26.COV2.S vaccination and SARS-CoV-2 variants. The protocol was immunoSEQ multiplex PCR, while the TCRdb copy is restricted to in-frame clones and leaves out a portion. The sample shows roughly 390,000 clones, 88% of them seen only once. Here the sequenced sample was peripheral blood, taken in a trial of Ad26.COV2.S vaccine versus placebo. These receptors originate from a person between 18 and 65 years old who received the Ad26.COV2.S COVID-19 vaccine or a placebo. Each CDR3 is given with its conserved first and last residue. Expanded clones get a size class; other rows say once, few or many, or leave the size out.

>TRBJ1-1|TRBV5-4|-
CASSLVAQNTEAFF
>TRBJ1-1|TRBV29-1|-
CSVMEGTEAFF
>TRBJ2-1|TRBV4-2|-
CASSQLTGSYNEQFF
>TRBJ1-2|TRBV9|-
CASSGDYGYTF
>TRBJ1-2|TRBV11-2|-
CASSTSGQGGYGYTF
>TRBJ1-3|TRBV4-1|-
CASSQDGDYQGNTIYF
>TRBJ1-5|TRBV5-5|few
CASSLAPRYQPQHF
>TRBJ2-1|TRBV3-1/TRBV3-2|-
CASKSLDYNEQFF
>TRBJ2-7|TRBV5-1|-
CASSLAFGLNEQYF
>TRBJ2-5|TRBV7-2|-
CASSLAHGETQYF
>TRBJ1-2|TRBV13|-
CASSPGTSLGYGYTF
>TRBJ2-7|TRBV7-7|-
CASSPSAFVEQYF
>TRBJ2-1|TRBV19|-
CASSLYSGTRGSYNEQFF
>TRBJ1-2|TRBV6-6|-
CASSRDRGYGYTF
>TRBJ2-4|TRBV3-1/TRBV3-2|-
CASSQATGMSKNIQYF
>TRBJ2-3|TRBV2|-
CARARGQTTDTQYF
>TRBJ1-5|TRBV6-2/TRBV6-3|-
CASSSRGGQPQHF
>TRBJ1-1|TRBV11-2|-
CASSQDQGRNTEAFF
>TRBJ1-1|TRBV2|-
CASKGTDTEAFF
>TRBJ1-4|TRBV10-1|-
CASSRTGTNEKLFF
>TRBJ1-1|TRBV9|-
CASSVDALNTEAFF
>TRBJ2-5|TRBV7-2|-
CASSSRGGETQYF
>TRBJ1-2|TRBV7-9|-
CASALGNYGYTF
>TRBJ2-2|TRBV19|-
CASNPTGGRRTGELFF
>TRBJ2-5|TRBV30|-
CAWKVSGGAAQYF
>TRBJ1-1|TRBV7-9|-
CASSLFGGDTEAFF
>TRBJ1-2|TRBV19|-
CASSQRVASYGYTF
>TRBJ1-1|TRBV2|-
CATSVAGGTEAFF
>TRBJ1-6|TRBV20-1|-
CSASRSMVYNSPLHF
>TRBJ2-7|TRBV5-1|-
CASTLDDRDEQYF
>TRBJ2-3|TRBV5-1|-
CASSRGKDTDTQYF
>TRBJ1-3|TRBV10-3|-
CAISESRQGVGNTIYF
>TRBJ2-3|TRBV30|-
CAWSTSFLGTGTSTDTQYF
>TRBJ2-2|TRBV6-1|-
CASSVLAGGPGTGELFF
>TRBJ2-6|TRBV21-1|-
CASKGANVLTF
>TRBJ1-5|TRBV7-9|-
CASSSGTANQPQHF
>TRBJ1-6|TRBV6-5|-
CAGRTGNSPLHF
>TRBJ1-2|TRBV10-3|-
CAIAGTGGGYGYTF
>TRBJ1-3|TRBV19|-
CASSRDASSGNTIYF
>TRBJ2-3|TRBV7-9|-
CASSLVLAGGPLADTQYF
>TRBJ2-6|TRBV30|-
CAWSVAIGSGANVLTF
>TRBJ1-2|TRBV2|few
CASTRDSINGYTF
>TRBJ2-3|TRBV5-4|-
CASSLPTSRADTQYF
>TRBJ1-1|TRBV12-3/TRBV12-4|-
CASSPVTGEAFF
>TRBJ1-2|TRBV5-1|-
CASSLGQSYGYTF
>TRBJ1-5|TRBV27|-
CASSFLGVNQPQHF
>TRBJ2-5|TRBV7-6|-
CASSRHRLDQETQYF
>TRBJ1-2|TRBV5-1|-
CASSSGQPGGYTF
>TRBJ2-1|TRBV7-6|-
CASSLYPKRLAGGSSYNEQFF
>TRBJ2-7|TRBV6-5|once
CASSSGGTSSYEQYF